This T cell receptor beta chain originates from a study of control samples from healthy donors and cancer patients. Measured with immunoSEQ multiplex PCR; TCRdb has only the in-frame clones, and not every one. The table records under 20,000 clones, 80% to 85% of them present only once. The CDR3 spans 17 residues. V trimming: 8 bases; J trimming: 6 bases; junction bases outside the gene matches: 14. Germline CDR1 reads LNHNV; CDR2 reads YYDKDF (reference sequence). This sequence originates from a man older than 75 with head and neck cancer. The specimen sequenced was PBMCs. This chain uses TRBV15 with TRBJ2-3; 13 bases are shared with TRBD2. The CDR3 sequence is CATQRGLAGINGDTQYF. CDR3 nucleotide sequence: TGTGCCACCCAAAGGGGACTAGCGGGGATTAACGGGGATACGCAGTATTTT.